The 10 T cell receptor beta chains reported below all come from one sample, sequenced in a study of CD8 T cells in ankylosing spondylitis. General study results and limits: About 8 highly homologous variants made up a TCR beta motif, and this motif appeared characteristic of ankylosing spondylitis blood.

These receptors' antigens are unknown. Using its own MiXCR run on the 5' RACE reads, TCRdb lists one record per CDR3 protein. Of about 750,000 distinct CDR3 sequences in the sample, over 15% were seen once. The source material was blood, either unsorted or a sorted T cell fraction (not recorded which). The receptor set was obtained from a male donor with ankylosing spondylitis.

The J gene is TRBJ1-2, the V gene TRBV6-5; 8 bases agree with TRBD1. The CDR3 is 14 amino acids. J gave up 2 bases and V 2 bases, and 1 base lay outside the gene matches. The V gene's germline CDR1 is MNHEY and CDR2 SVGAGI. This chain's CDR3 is CASSYQGANYGYTF. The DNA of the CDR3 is TGTGCCAGCAGTTACCAGGGGGCAAACTATGGCTACACCTTC.

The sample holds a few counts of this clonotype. CDR3 DNA: TGTGCCAGCAGCCCAAGGTCCTGGAGGGGGGGCATGGATGAGCAGTTCTTC. Its protein product is CASSPRSWRGGMDEQFF. The genes are TRBV11-2 and TRBJ2-1, with a possible D match to TRBD2 (7 bases). CDR1 SGHAT and CDR2 FQNNGV come from the germline V gene. Between the trimmed V and J ends, which lost 5 bases and 8 bases, there was a span of 25 bases. This CDR3 contains 17 residues.

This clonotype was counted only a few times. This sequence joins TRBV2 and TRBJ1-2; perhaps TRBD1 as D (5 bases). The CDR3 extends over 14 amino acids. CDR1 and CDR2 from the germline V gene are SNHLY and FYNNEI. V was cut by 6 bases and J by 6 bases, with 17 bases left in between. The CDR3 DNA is TGTGCCAGCAGGTACCGGGGCGCCGCAGATGGCTACACCTTC. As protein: CASRYRGAADGYTF.

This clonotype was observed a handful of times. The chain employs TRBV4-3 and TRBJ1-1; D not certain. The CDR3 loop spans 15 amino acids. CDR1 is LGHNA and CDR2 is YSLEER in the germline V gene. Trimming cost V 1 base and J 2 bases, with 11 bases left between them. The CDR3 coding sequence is TGCGCCAGCAGCCAAGGCCTGCTTTTAAACACTGAAGCTTTCTTT. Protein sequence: CASSQGLLLNTEAFF.

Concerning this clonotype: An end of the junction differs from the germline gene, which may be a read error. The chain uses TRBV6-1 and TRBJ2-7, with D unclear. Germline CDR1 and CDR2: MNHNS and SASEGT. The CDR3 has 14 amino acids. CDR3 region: CASSQAEIAYEQYF. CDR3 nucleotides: TGTGCCAGCAGTCAAGCAGAGATAGCCTACGAGCAGTACTTC.

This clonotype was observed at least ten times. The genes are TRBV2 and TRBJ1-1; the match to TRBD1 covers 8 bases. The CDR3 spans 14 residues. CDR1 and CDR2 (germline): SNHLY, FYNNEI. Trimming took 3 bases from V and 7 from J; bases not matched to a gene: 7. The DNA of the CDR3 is TGTGCCAGCAGTGACACTACAGGGGGACTTGAAGCTTTCTTT. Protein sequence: CASSDTTGGLEAFF.

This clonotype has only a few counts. CDR3 coding DNA: TGTGCCAGCTCACAGGCACAGGGGGCGTCCACCAACTATGGCTACACCTTC. It is translated as CASSQAQGASTNYGYTF. V is TRBV18 and J is TRBJ1-2; 9 bases match TRBD1. The V segment lost 4 bases and the J segment 2 bases; nucleotides outside the gene matches: 11. CDR1 and CDR2 (germline): KGHSH, LQKENI. The CDR3 consists of 17 residues.

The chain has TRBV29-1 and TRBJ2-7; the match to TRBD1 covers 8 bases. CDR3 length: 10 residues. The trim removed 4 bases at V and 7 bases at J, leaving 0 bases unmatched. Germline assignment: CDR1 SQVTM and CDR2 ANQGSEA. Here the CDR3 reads CSVGDREQYF. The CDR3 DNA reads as TGCAGCGTTGGGGACAGGGAGCAGTACTTC.

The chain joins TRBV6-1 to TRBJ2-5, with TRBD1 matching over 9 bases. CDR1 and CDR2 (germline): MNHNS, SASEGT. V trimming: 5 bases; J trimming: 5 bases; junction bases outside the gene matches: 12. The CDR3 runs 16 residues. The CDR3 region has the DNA TGTGCCAGCAGTCCCGGGACAGGGAGCCCGGGGGAGACCCAGTACTTC. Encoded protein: CASSPGTGSPGETQYF.

This chain's CDR3 is CASSSADYGANVLTF. CDR3 nucleotide sequence: TGTGCCAGCAGTTCCGCCGACTATGGGGCCAACGTCCTGACTTTC. The rearrangement links TRBV2 to TRBJ2-6, with a possible D match to TRBD2 (5 bases). The V gene's germline CDR1 is SNHLY and CDR2 FYNNEI. This CDR3 spans 15 amino acids. V was shortened by 5 bases and J by 3 bases, with 11 bases between the two germline ends.